Below, 5 T cell receptor beta chains from the same sample are listed, as sequenced in a study of T cells in Graves' hyperthyroidism and ophthalmopathy. Amplified TCR beta CDR3 regions came from RNA transcripts. The TCR CDR3 was amplified in a first-round RT-PCR using the HTBI primer set. TCRdb passed the multiplex PCR reads through MiXCR, listing each CDR3 protein once. The table has 530,000 or so distinct CDR3 sequences, roughly 24% seen once. The specimen sequenced was blood. These receptors were taken from a woman in her twenties or thirties with Graves' ophthalmopathy.

J is TRBJ2-5 and V is TRBV15; 10 bases match TRBD1. The J segment lost 4 bases and the V segment lost 0 bases, leaving 2 bases of the junction unmatched. The CDR3 is 15 residues long. CDR1 and CDR2 from the germline V gene are LNHNV and YYDKDF (reference sequence). CDR3 in amino acids: CATSRDRTGGETQYF. In DNA form, the CDR3 reads TGTGCCACCAGCAGAGATCGGACAGGGGGAGAGACCCAGTACTTC.

This clonotype was recorded many times. V usage is TRBV3-1 and J usage is TRBJ1-1; D ambiguous. Trimming took off 3 bases at V and 2 bases at J, with 13 bases between the two ends. The germline CDR1 and CDR2 sequences are LGHDT and YNNKEL (reference sequence). The CDR3 is 15 amino acids. As DNA, the CDR3 is TGTGCCAGCAGCCACTTGGAGGACTCAAACACTGAAGCTTTCTTT. This gives the protein CASSHLEDSNTEAFF.

Here the CDR3 reads CASSQGGQGILNSPLHF. The CDR3 coding sequence is TGTGCCAGCAGCCAAGGCGGACAGGGGATCCTAAATTCACCCCTCCACTTT. V and J are TRBV3-1 and TRBJ1-6; 9 nucleotides align to TRBD1. Germline CDR1 LGHDT, CDR2 YNNKEL (reference sequence). CDR3 size: 17 residues. The trim removed 1 base at V and 7 bases at J, leaving 8 bases unmatched.

The genes are TRBV18 and TRBJ1-1, with D unresolved. This CDR3 comprises 15 residues. Trimming took 1 base from V and 3 from J, leaving 12 bases between them. Looked up from germline, CDR1 is KGHSH and CDR2 is LQKENI. The CDR3 sequence is CASSPREGGDTEAFF. CDR3 bases: TGTGCCAGCTCACCACGGGAGGGTGGTGACACTGAAGCTTTCTTT.

Many counts were recorded for this clonotype. The V gene is TRBV20-1, the J gene TRBJ2-5; either TRBD1 or TRBD2 may fit D (5 bases each). The CDR3 runs to 14 residues. Deletions cut 6 bases from V and 5 bases from J, with 19 bases between. The V gene's germline CDR1 is DFQATT and CDR2 SNEGSKA (reference sequence). For the CDR3, the DNA is TGCAGTGCACCCGAGATGGGGGAAAGGGAGACCCAGTACTTC. Translation gives CSAPEMGERETQYF.